This T cell receptor beta chain was profiled in a study of cytomegalovirus exposure and HLA in healthy donors. Trimming left V 4 bases short and J 1 base short, with 19 bases between. Germline V gene data show CDR1 as SGHNT and CDR2 as YYREEE (reference sequence). CDR3 size: 17 residues. Participants comprised healthy donors of bone marrow. PCR was performed using 60 Vbeta and 13 Jbeta primers. The table came from immunoSEQ multiplex PCR; TCRdb's copy has only in-frame clones and leaves some out. Counted here are under 150,000 clones, 60% to 85% occurring once; the ten biggest clones make up 1.6%. The sample consisted of PBMCs. The receptor was derived from a woman younger than 35 in good health and CMV-seronegative. V is TRBV5-4 and J is TRBJ2-3; a possible D gene is TRBD1 (5 bases). The DNA for the CDR3 is TGTGCCAGCAGCCAACAAATTGCTCGACAGCGCACAGATACGCAGTATTTT. Its translation is CASSQQIARQRTDTQYF. The variable domain in full, completed from reference TRBV5-4 and TRBJ2-3, reads ETGVTQSPTHLIKTRGQQVTLRCSSQSGHNTVSWYQQALGQGPQFIFQYYREEENGRGNFPPRFSGLQFPNYSSELNVNALELDDSALYLCASSQQIARQRTDTQYFGPGTRLTVL.